The 28 T cell receptor beta chains in this list originate from one sample, sequenced in a study of cytomegalovirus exposure and HLA in healthy donors. Vbeta (60) and Jbeta (13) primers were used in the PCR. Sequenced by immunoSEQ multiplex PCR; TCRdb stores in-frame clones only, minus some. The sample has over 150,000 clones, approximately 75% seen once. Material for sequencing was PBMCs. These receptors were taken from a man aged 50 or older in good health and CMV-seropositive.

This clone came up once. The chain carries TRBV19 and TRBJ1-2, with 7 bases aligning to TRBD1. The ends lost 7 bases at V and 7 bases at J; junction bases unmatched: 6. This CDR3 contains 12 residues. Germline CDR1 is LNHDA and CDR2 is SQIVND (reference sequence). The CDR3 sequence is CASMRQGLGYTF. DNA for the CDR3: TGTGCCAGTATGCGACAGGGCCTTGGCTACACCTTC.

This clone was seen once. The chain carries TRBV4-1 and TRBJ2-1; possible D gene TRBD1, 6 bases. Germline V gives CDR1 MGHRA, CDR2 YSYEKL. This CDR3 spans 13 amino acids. Between the trimmed V and J ends, which lost 4 bases and 8 bases, there was a span of 12 bases. In DNA, the CDR3 is TGCGCCAGCAGCCCACAGGGCCACTATGAGCAGTTCTTC. It translates to CASSPQGHYEQFF.

This chain links TRBV6-5 with TRBJ2-1; possible D gene TRBD1, 5 bases. The CDR3 is 13 residues long. From germline, CDR1 is MNHEY and CDR2 SVGAGI. V was pared by 7 bases and J by 2 bases, with 9 bases between. The CDR3 nucleotides read TGTGCCAGCAAGGGGCAAACCTACAATGAGCAGTTCTTC. It specifies CASKGQTYNEQFF.

The CDR3 loop is CASSLDPGVAKNIQYF. Here the CDR3 DNA reads TGCGCCAGCAGCTTGGACCCAGGGGTAGCCAAAAACATTCAGTACTTC. The rearrangement links TRBV5-1 to TRBJ2-4; a weak D match, TRBD1 (6 bases). The V end was cut by 0 bases, the J end by 0 bases, with 10 bases between. The CDR3 covers 16 residues. Germline CDR1 reads SGHRS; CDR2 reads YFSETQ.

This clone has only a few counts. V is TRBV5-4 and J is TRBJ2-7; TRBD2 agrees at 7 bases. V lost 1 base and J lost 4; bases outside the gene matches: 8. The CDR3 is made up of 15 amino acids. CDR1 and CDR2 from the germline V gene are SGHNT and YYREEE (reference sequence). CDR3 DNA sequence: TGTGCCAGCAGCTTGATGCCCCTCGGGGGGTACGAGCAGTACTTC. Protein sequence: CASSLMPLGGYEQYF.

The rearrangement links TRBV29-1 to TRBJ1-4, with 10 nucleotides matching TRBD1. CDR3 size: 13 residues. V was clipped by 7 bases and J by 5 bases; unmatched bases: 4. Germline V gene sequence: CDR1 SQVTM, CDR2 ANQGSEA. In DNA form, the CDR3 reads TGCAGCGCTAAGACAGGGGGCAATGAAAAACTGTTTTTT. Protein: CSAKTGGNEKLFF.

This clone appeared a few times. This chain links TRBV6-5 with TRBJ2-7, with TRBD1 as a possible D gene (6 bases). CDR3 length equals 12 residues. In germline, CDR1 is MNHEY, CDR2 SVGAGI. Trimming removed 6 bases from V and 6 bases from J, with 12 bases in between. This CDR3 reads CASRPTGSEQYF. The CDR3 nucleotides read TGTGCCAGCAGACCCACAGGGAGCGAGCAGTACTTC.

This chain uses TRBV2 with TRBJ1-5; 7 bases are shared with TRBD1. V dropped 5 bases and J dropped 5; count of bases not matched to a gene: 6. The CDR3 is 14 amino acids. CDR1 is SNHLY, CDR2 FYNNEI, per germline. The CDR3 DNA reads as TGTGCCAGCAGTCTACAGGGGCCTCATCAGCCCCAGCATTTT. Its translation: CASSLQGPHQPQHF.

This clone was seen once. CDR3 nucleotides: TGTGCCAGCAGCAGGGACAGGGGGTTGAGGTCCTACGAGCAGTACTTC. Translating it yields CASSRDRGLRSYEQYF. The chain uses TRBV4-2 and TRBJ2-7, with TRBD1 matching over 11 bases. Germline loops: CDR1 LGHNA, CDR2 YNFKEQ. V lost 5 bases and J lost 1; bases outside the gene matches: 7. The CDR3 is 16 residues long.

The V gene is TRBV29-1, the J gene TRBJ2-7, with 10 bases that match TRBD1. The CDR3 has 12 residues. From germline, CDR1 is SQVTM and CDR2 ANQGSEA. V shed 7 bases, J shed 5 bases, and the junction held 5 bases outside the gene matches. This chain's CDR3 is CSGGQGFHEQYF. DNA for the CDR3: TGCAGCGGGGGACAGGGGTTCCACGAGCAGTACTTC.

V is TRBV10-1 and J is TRBJ1-3; TRBD1 agrees at 7 bases. V dropped 2 bases and J dropped 3; count of bases not matched to a gene: 13. CDR3 length equals 18 residues. Per the germline V gene, CDR1 is WNHNN and CDR2 is SYGVQD (reference sequence). CDR3 nucleotides: TGCGCCAGCAGTGAGGGGCCCTGGGACAGTGGAAATGGAAACACCATATATTTT. It translates to CASSEGPWDSGNGNTIYF.

The rearrangement joins TRBV28 to TRBJ2-5; 8 bases agree with TRBD2. The CDR3 runs to 16 residues. J was trimmed by 2 bases and V by 6 bases; bases with no gene match: 11. Germline V gene sequence: CDR1 MDHEN, CDR2 SYDVKM. CDR3 nucleotides: TGTGCCAGCAGCCTCCCCCGGGGGGGAGGTCAAGAGACCCAGTACTTC. It codes for CASSLPRGGGQETQYF.

This chain connects TRBV2 to TRBJ1-5; a possible D gene is TRBD1 (6 bases). The germline gives CDR1 SNHLY, CDR2 FYNNEI. V lost 7 bases to trimming and J lost 0 bases, with 10 bases between them. The CDR3 spans 14 residues. CDR3 sequence (DNA): TGTGCCAGCAAGATGACAGGTAGCAATCAGCCCCAGCATTTT. This encodes CASKMTGSNQPQHF.

The chain recombines TRBV6-1 with TRBJ1-3; 7 bases are shared with TRBD1. Germline V lookup: CDR1 MNHNS, CDR2 SASEGT. There are 15 residues in the CDR3. J was trimmed by 3 bases and V by 6 bases; bases with no gene match: 8. CDR3 bases: TGTGCCAGCAGGACGGGAGGGGGCTTTGGAAACACCATATATTTT. Encoded protein: CASRTGGGFGNTIYF.

The J gene is TRBJ2-7, the V gene TRBV5-6; TRBD1 agrees at 7 bases. V lost 4 bases to trimming and J lost 1 base; unmatched junction nucleotides: 5. This CDR3 is built from 14 residues. Germline values: CDR1 SGHDT, CDR2 YYEEEE. CDR3 region: CASSPGTASYEQYF. The CDR3 region has the DNA TGTGCCAGCAGCCCGGGGACAGCTTCCTACGAGCAGTACTTC. The whole variable domain, remainder taken from reference TRBV5-6 and TRBJ2-7, is DAGVTQSPTHLIKTRGQQVTLRCSPKSGHDTVSWYQQALGQGPQFIFQYYEEEERQRGNFPDRFSGHQFPNYSSELNVNALLLGDSALYLCASSPGTASYEQYFGPGTRLTVT.

The CDR3 nucleotides read TGCGCCAGCAGCCAAGATAGCGGGACCGGGTCCCTGTTTTTT. Amino acids: CASSQDSGTGSLFF. This chain joins TRBV4-1 and TRBJ2-2, with TRBD2 matching over 8 bases. There are 14 residues in the CDR3. With 0 bases clipped from V and 14 bases from J, the junction kept 8 bases outside the gene matches. Per the germline V gene, CDR1 is MGHRA and CDR2 is YSYEKL.

This clone was counted a single time. This chain uses TRBV7-9 with TRBJ2-7; the D gene is possibly TRBD1 (6 bases). The length of the CDR3 is 14 residues. CDR1 is SEHNR and CDR2 is FQNEAQ in the germline V gene (reference sequence). Trimming removed 3 bases from V and 2 bases from J, with 11 bases in between. The CDR3 bases are TGTGCCAGCAGCTTCGGGTACAGGGCCTACGAGCAGTACTTC. Amino acids: CASSFGYRAYEQYF.

J is TRBJ1-5 and V is TRBV6-6; D gene unclear. Per germline, CDR1 MNHNY and CDR2 SVGAGI (reference sequence). Trimming stripped 4 bases from V and 0 bases from J, with 13 bases between. The CDR3 extends over 16 amino acids. CDR3 coding DNA: TGTGCCAGCAGTTCCCCGCCGACAATTAGCAATCAGCCCCAGCATTTT. Amino acid sequence: CASSSPPTISNQPQHF.

This clone has just a few counts. V gene TRBV4-3 combines with J gene TRBJ2-1; possibly TRBD1 for D (6 bases). Germline loops: CDR1 LGHNA, CDR2 YSLEER. V was pared by 0 bases and J by 8 bases, with 14 bases between. The CDR3 contains 15 residues. The CDR3 coding sequence is TGCGCCAGCAGCCAAGATAGGGCCCCAGGGGATGAGCAGTTCTTC. It yields the protein CASSQDRAPGDEQFF.

CDR3 region: CASSLGLAGGQETQYF. The CDR3 coding sequence is TGTGCCAGCAGTTTAGGTTTAGCGGGGGGGCAGGAGACCCAGTACTTC. The chain carries TRBV28 and TRBJ2-5, with 11 bases lining up with TRBD2. Germline V gene data show CDR1 as MDHEN and CDR2 as SYDVKM. The junction had 7 bases not matched to a gene; V was cut back by 2 bases and J by 5 bases. The CDR3 contains 16 residues.

The chain couples TRBV28 to TRBJ1-5; weak D call: TRBD1 (5 bases). CDR1 and CDR2 from the germline V gene are MDHEN and SYDVKM. This CDR3 region has 14 residues. V lost 7 bases to trimming and J lost 3 bases, with 13 bases between them. CDR3 sequence: CASTIGGNNQPQHF. The CDR3 DNA sequence: TGTGCCAGCACTATTGGGGGGAACAATCAGCCCCAGCATTTT.

V gene TRBV11-1 combines with J gene TRBJ1-1, with D perhaps TRBD1 (6 bases). Trimming shortened V by 3 bases and J by 9 bases, and 8 bases separated the two germline ends. The CDR3 length is 11 residues. Per germline, CDR1 SGHAT and CDR2 FQDESV (reference sequence). Here the CDR3 reads CASSFTGQAFF. The CDR3 nucleotides are TGTGCCAGCAGCTTTACAGGGCAAGCTTTCTTT.

This clone turned up a few times. The gene calls are TRBV13 and TRBJ2-3; 8 positions match TRBD2. The ends lost 1 base at V and 4 bases at J; junction bases unmatched: 4. CDR3 size: 15 residues. Germline lookup yields CDR1 PRHDT and CDR2 FYEKMQ (reference sequence). DNA of the CDR3: TGTGCCAGCAGCTTAGCGGGGGGGCCCGCAGATACGCAGTATTTT. It yields the protein CASSLAGGPADTQYF.

This chain connects TRBV6-1 to TRBJ2-3, with 10 bases fitting TRBD1. The CDR3 has 20 amino acids. The germline gives CDR1 MNHNS, CDR2 SASEGT. With V trimmed by 5 bases and J by 8 bases, 25 bases remained unmatched. CDR3 residues: CASSQDDRGQWGGAMVTQYF. The DNA of the CDR3 is TGTGCCAGCAGTCAAGACGACAGGGGGCAATGGGGAGGGGCAATGGTTACGCAGTATTTT.

V is TRBV7-9 and J is TRBJ2-3, with 9 bases aligning to TRBD1. CDR3 size: 11 residues. CDR1 and CDR2 from the germline V gene are SEHNR and FQNEAQ (reference sequence). V lost 10 bases, J lost 6 bases, and 2 bases stayed unmatched. The DNA of the CDR3 is TGTGCCACACAGGGGGCGGATACGCAGTATTTT. Translated: CATQGADTQYF.

This clone was counted a few times. The rearrangement uses TRBV6-1 and TRBJ1-2; TRBD1 matches 7 bases. CDR1 is MNHNS, CDR2 SASEGT, per germline. The CDR3 spans 15 residues. V lost 7 bases, J lost 7 bases, and 15 bases stayed unmatched. CDR3 amino acids: CASTLSTGTLLGYTF. In DNA, the CDR3 is TGTGCCAGCACCTTATCGACAGGGACCCTTCTTGGCTACACCTTC.

V is TRBV7-2 and J is TRBJ2-2, with 8 bases aligning to TRBD2. This CDR3 spans 14 amino acids. The junction had 1 base not matched to a gene; V was cut back by 2 bases and J by 5 bases. CDR1 is SGHTA, CDR2 FQGNSA, per germline. Here the CDR3 DNA reads TGTGCCAGCAGCTTACGGGAGGGGACCGGGGAGCTGTTTTTT. The encoded protein is CASSLREGTGELFF.

The gene calls are TRBV4-3 and TRBJ2-5, with 12 bases lining up with TRBD2. CDR1 LGHNA and CDR2 YSLEER come from the germline V gene. The CDR3 loop spans 16 amino acids. V shed 0 bases, J shed 7 bases, and the junction held 6 bases outside the gene matches. CDR3: CASSQDLAGGRGTQYF. In DNA form, the CDR3 reads TGCGCCAGCAGCCAAGATCTAGCGGGGGGGCGGGGGACCCAGTACTTC.